The rows below give T cell receptor beta chains drawn from one sample of a study of beta chain features in type 1 diabetes. Clones were read by immunoSEQ multiplex PCR, and TCRdb kept only the in-frame ones, dropping some. In the table there are 970,000 or so clones, 17% of which are singletons. Input material: naive CD4+ T cells from blood. The receptors here all came from a woman between 18 and 29 years old in good health. CDR3s include the opening cysteine and the closing phenylalanine or tryptophan. The order of the fields is D gene, J gene, V gene, clone size, CDR3 protein, CDR3 DNA. A D gene is named only where the DNA matches it firmly. Size is stated for part of the rows, as once, few or many counts, or as a class when the clone is expanded.

>TRBD1|TRBJ1-1|TRBV11-2|few
CASSWGQGMNTEAFF
TGTGCCAGCAGCTGGGGACAGGGAATGAACACTGAAGCTTTCTTT
>NA|TRBJ2-3|TRBV7-8|few
CASRQYDSGTPTDTQYF
TGTGCCAGCAGACAATATGATTCCGGGACCCCTACAGATACGCAGTATTTT
>NA|TRBJ2-5|TRBV18|few
CASSPFRVGETQYF
TGTGCCAGCTCACCTTTCAGGGTAGGAGAGACCCAGTACTTC
>NA|TRBJ2-7|TRBV28|NA
CASSLASYEQYF
TGTGCCAGCAGTTTAGCCTCCTACGAGCAGTACTTC
>TRBD2|TRBJ2-3|TRBV25-1|few
CASSEHASGGSGTDTQYF
TGTGCCAGCAGTGAACACGCTAGCGGGGGTTCGGGCACAGATACGCAGTATTTT
>NA|TRBJ1-5|TRBV6-5|few
CASSLRDGQPQHF
TGTGCCAGCAGCCTCAGAGATGGTCAGCCCCAGCATTTT
>NA|TRBJ2-3|TRBV9|NA
CASSVVPAGTDTQYF
TGTGCCAGCAGCGTAGTCCCAGCGGGCACAGATACGCAGTATTTT
>NA|TRBJ1-5|TRBV5-8|few
CATPGRGQNNQPQHF
TGTGCCACCCCCGGGAGAGGGCAGAACAATCAGCCCCAGCATTTT
>NA|TRBJ2-3|TRBV2|NA
CASSEGARGREYF
TGTGCCAGCAGTGAAGGGGCCAGGGGTCGGGAGTATTTT
>TRBD2|TRBJ2-2|TRBV4-1|NA
CASSQEWGLAGSGELFF
TGCGCCAGCAGCCAAGAATGGGGACTAGCGGGATCCGGGGAGCTGTTTTTT
>NA|TRBJ2-3|TRBV5-4|NA
CASSFREHADTQYF
TGTGCCAGCAGCTTCCGGGAGCACGCAGATACGCAGTATTTT
>TRBD2|TRBJ2-1|TRBV28|NA
CASLIAGSRSNEQFF
TGTGCCAGCCTGATAGCGGGATCAAGGAGCAATGAGCAGTTCTTC
>TRBD1|TRBJ1-2|TRBV7-8|NA
CASSRGTGEPYGYTF
TGTGCCAGCAGCCGGGGTACAGGGGAACCATATGGCTACACCTTC
>TRBD1|TRBJ1-1|TRBV29-1|once
CSVVLRGQLHTEAFF
TGCAGCGTTGTACTCAGGGGGCAACTCCACACTGAAGCTTTCTTT
>TRBD2|TRBJ2-1|TRBV25-1|NA
CASSVRLAHYNEQFF
TGTGCCAGCAGTGTCCGACTAGCTCATTACAATGAGCAGTTCTTC
>TRBD1|TRBJ2-7|TRBV6-5|few
CASSPYSTGLFFF
TGTGCCAGCAGTCCCTACTCGACAGGGCTATTCTTCTTC
>NA|TRBJ2-7|TRBV28|NA
CASTASSYEQYF
TGTGCCAGCACGGCAAGCTCCTACGAGCAGTACTTC
>NA|TRBJ1-2|TRBV14|NA
CASSQQTVHGYTF
TGTGCCAGCAGCCAACAGACAGTACATGGCTACACCTTC
>TRBD2|TRBJ2-1|TRBV18|few
CASSPKGLAGGSEQFF
TGTGCCAGCTCACCCAAGGGACTAGCGGGAGGATCGGAGCAGTTCTTC
>TRBD1|TRBJ1-4|TRBV7-2|few
CASSVQGADSEKLFF
TGTGCCAGCAGCGTACAGGGGGCTGATTCTGAAAAACTGTTTTTT
>TRBD1|TRBJ1-2|TRBV4-2|few
CASSQDGQGANYGYTF
TGTGCCAGCAGCCAAGATGGACAGGGGGCTAACTATGGCTACACCTTC
>NA|TRBJ2-1|TRBV5-4|NA
CASSLAWGSLTNEQFF
TGTGCCAGCAGCTTGGCCTGGGGTTCACTCACGAATGAGCAGTTCTTC
>NA|TRBJ2-3|TRBV19|NA
CASSMGGVDTQYF
TGTGCCAGTAGTATGGGAGGTGTAGATACGCAGTATTTT
>TRBD1|TRBJ2-7|TRBV18|few
CASSPPFGQGIDEQYF
TGTGCCAGCTCACCACCGTTCGGACAGGGTATCGACGAGCAGTACTTC
>TRBD2|TRBJ2-1|TRBV4-2|few
CASSHRPGTTGQGVDEQFF
TGTGCCAGCAGCCATCGCCCCGGGACTACGGGCCAGGGTGTTGATGAGCAGTTCTTC
>NA|TRBJ2-3|TRBV6-1|NA
CASSPNAQGYTQYF
TGTGCCAGCAGCCCCAACGCTCAGGGCTATACGCAGTATTTT
>NA|TRBJ2-2|TRBV2|few
CASSDRSTGELFF
TGTGCCAGCAGTGACAGGAGCACCGGGGAGCTGTTTTTT
>NA|TRBJ2-5|TRBV7-6|NA
CASSRQTGRVETQYF
TGTGCCAGCAGCAGGCAGACAGGCAGGGTCGAGACCCAGTACTTC
>NA|TRBJ2-2|TRBV4-2|few
CASSQDRMAGELFF
TGTGCCAGCAGCCAAGACAGAATGGCCGGGGAGCTGTTTTTT
>TRBD1|TRBJ1-1|TRBV5-1|NA
CASSTGQEGSTEAFF
TGCGCCAGCAGCACCGGACAGGAAGGGAGCACTGAAGCTTTCTTT
>TRBD2|TRBJ2-5|TRBV7-9|NA
CASSSSGSGETQYF
TGTGCCAGCAGCTCTAGCGGGAGTGGGGAGACCCAGTACTTC
>NA|TRBJ1-3|TRBV15|NA
CATSRGQSSSGNTIYF
TGTGCCACCAGCAGAGGACAGTCCAGCTCTGGAAACACCATATATTTT
>TRBD1|TRBJ2-1|TRBV7-2|NA
CASSLPGQQGKFF
TGTGCCAGCAGCTTACCGGGACAGCAAGGCAAGTTCTTC
>NA|TRBJ2-7|TRBV7-9|NA
CASSQVSGHQYEQYF
TGTGCCAGCAGCCAAGTCTCCGGACACCAATACGAGCAGTACTTC
>NA|TRBJ2-5|TRBV9|NA
CAGSVAGTQLETQYF
TGTGCCGGCAGCGTAGCCGGGACCCAACTGGAGACCCAGTACTTC
>NA|TRBJ2-1|TRBV9|few
CASSEYRVGNEQFF
TGTGCCAGCAGCGAATACAGGGTTGGGAATGAGCAGTTCTTC
>NA|TRBJ2-5|TRBV18|NA
CASSLRNFQETQYF
TGTGCCAGCTCATTGCGGAATTTTCAAGAGACCCAGTACTTC
>TRBD1|TRBJ2-4|TRBV11-2|NA
CASSPEGQGNIQYF
TGTGCCAGCAGCCCAGAGGGACAGGGAAACATTCAGTACTTC
>NA|TRBJ1-4|TRBV7-9|few
CASSSGWGATNEKLFF
TGTGCCAGCAGCTCGGGGTGGGGAGCAACTAATGAAAAACTGTTTTTT
>NA|TRBJ1-2|TRBV7-2|NA
CASSLRMIYGYTF
TGTGCCAGCAGCTTACGCATGATCTATGGCTACACCTTC